A selection of T cell receptor beta chains follows, all from one sample in a study of OX40 agonist ivuxolimab in advanced cancers. TCRdb's copy holds only in-frame clones and misses some; the assay was immunoSEQ multiplex PCR. The sample lists around 50,000 clones, about 90% occurring once. Sequencing used CD4+ or CD8+ T cells sorted from blood, obtained in a trial of the OX40 agonist ivuxolimab. These TCRs come from an adult with an advanced solid tumor such as melanoma, head and neck, liver or kidney cancer. CDR3s leave out the opening cysteine and the closing phenylalanine or tryptophan. The order of the fields is clone size, V gene, D gene, CDR3 protein. The D gene is left open where the match is weak. Clone sizes are given selectively: once, few, many, or a class where the clone is expanded.

clone size: once; V gene: TRBV4-3; D gene: NA; CDR3 protein: ASSQAETTEAF
clone size: NA; V gene: TRBV19; D gene: NA; CDR3 protein: ASSIGYEQY
clone size: NA; V gene: TRBV9; D gene: NA; CDR3 protein: ASSVGASSEQF
clone size: NA; V gene: TRBV2; D gene: NA; CDR3 protein: ASSEFGPATNEKLF
clone size: few; V gene: TRBV28; D gene: NA; CDR3 protein: ASSLGLGRDNEQF
clone size: NA; V gene: TRBV19; D gene: NA; CDR3 protein: ASRGGNTEAF
clone size: NA; V gene: TRBV6-6; D gene: NA; CDR3 protein: ASSYSDRQPQH
clone size: NA; V gene: TRBV7-3; D gene: TRBD1; CDR3 protein: ASSLGTGSYNEQF
clone size: NA; V gene: TRBV7-7; D gene: TRBD1; CDR3 protein: ASSVDRELLWEQY
clone size: NA; V gene: TRBV13; D gene: NA; CDR3 protein: ASSLVLRDKGPYEQY
clone size: NA; V gene: TRBV4-3; D gene: TRBD1; CDR3 protein: ASSPSDREGTEAF
clone size: NA; V gene: TRBV27; D gene: TRBD1; CDR3 protein: ASSTGTGGTKNIQY
clone size: NA; V gene: TRBV12-5; D gene: TRBD2; CDR3 protein: ASGLVREAGTNTGELF
clone size: few; V gene: TRBV19; D gene: NA; CDR3 protein: ASRRDGAYSNQPQH
clone size: NA; V gene: TRBV4-1; D gene: NA; CDR3 protein: ASSPHRDPSTGELF
clone size: NA; V gene: TRBV30; D gene: NA; CDR3 protein: AWRGWRAGELF
clone size: NA; V gene: TRBV19; D gene: NA; CDR3 protein: ASTAGRAYEQY
clone size: NA; V gene: TRBV30; D gene: NA; CDR3 protein: AWRTGYEQY
clone size: NA; V gene: TRBV4-3; D gene: TRBD2; CDR3 protein: ASSRGLAASGTDTQY
clone size: NA; V gene: TRBV30; D gene: NA; CDR3 protein: AWTTTAAEQY
clone size: NA; V gene: TRBV5-8; D gene: NA; CDR3 protein: ASSRGKSRETQY
clone size: NA; V gene: TRBV29-1; D gene: NA; CDR3 protein: SVRTASSYEQY
clone size: NA; V gene: TRBV4-3; D gene: NA; CDR3 protein: ASSTTVSSTEAF
clone size: NA; V gene: TRBV30; D gene: NA; CDR3 protein: AWSVQGANYGYT
clone size: NA; V gene: TRBV6-1; D gene: NA; CDR3 protein: ASSDRDTGELF
clone size: NA; V gene: TRBV18; D gene: NA; CDR3 protein: ASSRPGDMGHEQF
clone size: NA; V gene: TRBV27; D gene: TRBD2; CDR3 protein: ASNPSGGYYEQF
clone size: NA; V gene: TRBV11-3; D gene: NA; CDR3 protein: ASSLTGAYEQY
clone size: NA; V gene: TRBV11-2; D gene: NA; CDR3 protein: ASSLGSTGRDEQF
clone size: NA; V gene: TRBV7-9; D gene: TRBD2; CDR3 protein: ASSPGLADHNEQF
clone size: NA; V gene: TRBV5-1; D gene: NA; CDR3 protein: ASSLEAANYGYT
clone size: NA; V gene: TRBV2; D gene: TRBD1; CDR3 protein: ASSGPGTGSGYGYT
clone size: once; V gene: TRBV4-3; D gene: TRBD2; CDR3 protein: ASSQEPSGGAPDTQY
clone size: few; V gene: TRBV9; D gene: NA; CDR3 protein: ASSVGGGHTATDTQY
clone size: NA; V gene: TRBV28; D gene: NA; CDR3 protein: ASRYTAWVRDGYT